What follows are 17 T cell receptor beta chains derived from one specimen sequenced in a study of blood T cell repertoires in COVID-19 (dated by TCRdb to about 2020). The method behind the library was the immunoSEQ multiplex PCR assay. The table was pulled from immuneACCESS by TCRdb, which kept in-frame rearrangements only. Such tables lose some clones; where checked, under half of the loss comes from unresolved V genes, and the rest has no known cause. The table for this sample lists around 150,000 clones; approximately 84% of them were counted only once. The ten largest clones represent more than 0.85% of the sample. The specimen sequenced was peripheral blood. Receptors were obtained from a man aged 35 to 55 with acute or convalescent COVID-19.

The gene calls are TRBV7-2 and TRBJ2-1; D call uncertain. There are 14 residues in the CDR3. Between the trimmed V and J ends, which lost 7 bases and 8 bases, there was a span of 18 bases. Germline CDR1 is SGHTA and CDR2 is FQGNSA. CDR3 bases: TGTGCCAGCATGAATGATTATAGCTTCCATGAGCAGTTCTTC. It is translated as CASMNDYSFHEQFF.

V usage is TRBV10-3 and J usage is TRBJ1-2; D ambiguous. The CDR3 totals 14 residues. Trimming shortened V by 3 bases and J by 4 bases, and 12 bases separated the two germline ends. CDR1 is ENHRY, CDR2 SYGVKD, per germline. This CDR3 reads CAISDGLPSYGYTF. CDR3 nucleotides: TGTGCCATCAGTGACGGTCTGCCTTCCTATGGCTACACCTTC.

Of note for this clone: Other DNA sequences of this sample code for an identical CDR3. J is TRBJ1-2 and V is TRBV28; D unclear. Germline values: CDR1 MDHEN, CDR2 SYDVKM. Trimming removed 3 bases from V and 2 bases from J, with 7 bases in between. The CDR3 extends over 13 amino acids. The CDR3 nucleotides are TGTGCCAGCAGTTTTCCCCTGAACTATGGCTACACCTTC. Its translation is CASSFPLNYGYTF.

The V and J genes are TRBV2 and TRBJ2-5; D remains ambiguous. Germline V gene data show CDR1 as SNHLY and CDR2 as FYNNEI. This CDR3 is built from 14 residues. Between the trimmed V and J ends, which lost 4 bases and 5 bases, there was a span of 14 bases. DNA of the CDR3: TGTGCCAGCAGTGTCGAGCTAAGTACGGAGACCCAGTACTTC. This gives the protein CASSVELSTETQYF.

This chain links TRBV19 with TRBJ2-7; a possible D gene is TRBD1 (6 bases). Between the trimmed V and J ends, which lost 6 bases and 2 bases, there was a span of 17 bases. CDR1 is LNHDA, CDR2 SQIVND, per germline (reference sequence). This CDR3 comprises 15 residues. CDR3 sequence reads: CASSRPGTLTYEQYF. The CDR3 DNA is TGTGCCAGTAGCCGACCCGGGACACTCACCTACGAGCAGTACTTC.

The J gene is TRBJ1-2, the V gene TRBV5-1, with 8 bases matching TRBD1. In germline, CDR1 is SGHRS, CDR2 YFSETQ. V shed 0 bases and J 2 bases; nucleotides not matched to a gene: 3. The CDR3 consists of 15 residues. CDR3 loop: CASSLGQGPNYGYTF. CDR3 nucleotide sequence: TGCGCCAGCAGCTTGGGACAGGGGCCGAACTATGGCTACACCTTC.

The CDR3 DNA reads TGTGCCAGCAGTTTTGTCACAGGGTTGGGCACTGAAGCTTTCTTT. Translation: CASSFVTGLGTEAFF. The chain uses TRBV6-5 and TRBJ1-1; D may be TRBD1 (6 bases). CDR1 is MNHEY, CDR2 SVGAGI, per germline. The length of the CDR3 is 15 residues. Trimming stripped 4 bases from V and 4 bases from J, with 16 bases between.

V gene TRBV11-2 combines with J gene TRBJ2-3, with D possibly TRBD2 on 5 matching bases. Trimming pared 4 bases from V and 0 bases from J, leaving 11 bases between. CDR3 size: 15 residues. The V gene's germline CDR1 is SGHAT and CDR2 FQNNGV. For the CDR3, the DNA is TGTGCCAGCAGCTCAACGGGGATTAGCACAGATACGCAGTATTTT. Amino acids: CASSSTGISTDTQYF. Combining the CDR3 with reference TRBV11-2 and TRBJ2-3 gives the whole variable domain EAGVAQSPRYKIIEKRQSVAFWCNPISGHATLYWYQQILGQGPKLLIQFQNNGVVDDSQLPKDRFSAERLKGVDSTLKIQPAKLEDSAVYLCASSSTGISTDTQYFGPGTRLTVL.

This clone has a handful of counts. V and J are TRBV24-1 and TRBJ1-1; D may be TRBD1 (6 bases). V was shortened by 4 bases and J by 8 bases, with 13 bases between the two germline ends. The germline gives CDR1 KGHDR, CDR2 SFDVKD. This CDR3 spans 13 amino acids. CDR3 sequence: CATSETARGEAFF. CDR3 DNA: TGTGCCACCAGTGAAACAGCGAGGGGGGAAGCTTTCTTT.

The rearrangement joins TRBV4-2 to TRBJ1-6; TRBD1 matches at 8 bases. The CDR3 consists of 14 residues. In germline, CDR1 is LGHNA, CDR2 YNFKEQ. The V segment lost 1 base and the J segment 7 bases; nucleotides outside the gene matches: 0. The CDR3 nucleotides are TGTGCCAGCAGCCAAGGGGACAGGAATTCACCCCTCCACTTT. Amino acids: CASSQGDRNSPLHF.

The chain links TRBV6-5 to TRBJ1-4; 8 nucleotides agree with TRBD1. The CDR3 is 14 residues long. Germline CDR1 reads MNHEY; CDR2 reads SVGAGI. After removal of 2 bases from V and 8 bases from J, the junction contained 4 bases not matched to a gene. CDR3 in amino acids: CASSYRDRTEKLFF. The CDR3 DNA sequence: TGTGCCAGCAGTTACAGGGACAGGACCGAAAAACTGTTTTTT.

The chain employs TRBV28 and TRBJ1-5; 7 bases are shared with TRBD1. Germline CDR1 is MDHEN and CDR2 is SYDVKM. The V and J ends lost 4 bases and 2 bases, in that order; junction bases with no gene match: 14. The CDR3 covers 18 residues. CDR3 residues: CASSSLRTGSGGNQPQHF. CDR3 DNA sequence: TGTGCCAGCAGTTCCCTCAGGACAGGTAGTGGAGGCAATCAGCCCCAGCATTTT.

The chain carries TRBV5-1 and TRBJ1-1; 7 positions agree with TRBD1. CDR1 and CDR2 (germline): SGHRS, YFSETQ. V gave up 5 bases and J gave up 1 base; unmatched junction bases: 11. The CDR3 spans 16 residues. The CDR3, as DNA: TGCGCCAGCAGATCACCCAGGGGGAGAACGAACACTGAAGCTTTCTTT. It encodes CASRSPRGRTNTEAFF.

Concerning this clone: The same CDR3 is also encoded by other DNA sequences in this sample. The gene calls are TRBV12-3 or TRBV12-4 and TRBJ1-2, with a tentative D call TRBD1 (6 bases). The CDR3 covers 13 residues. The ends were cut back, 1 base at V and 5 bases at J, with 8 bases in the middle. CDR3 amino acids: CASSLGTDYGYTF. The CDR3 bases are TGTGCCAGCAGTTTAGGGACAGATTATGGCTACACCTTC.

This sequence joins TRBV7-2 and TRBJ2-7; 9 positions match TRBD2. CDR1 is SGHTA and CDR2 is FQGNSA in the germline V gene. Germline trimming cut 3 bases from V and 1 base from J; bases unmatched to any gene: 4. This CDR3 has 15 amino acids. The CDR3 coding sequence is TGTGCCAGCAGCTTCGGGCGGGGGGGATCCTACGAGCAGTACTTC. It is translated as CASSFGRGGSYEQYF. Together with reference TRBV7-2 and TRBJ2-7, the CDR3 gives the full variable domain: GAGVSQSPSNKVTEKGKDVELRCDPISGHTALYWYRQSLGQGLEFLIYFQGNSAPDKSGLPSDRFSAERTGGSVSTLTIQRTQQEDSAVYLCASSFGRGGSYEQYFGPGTRLTVT.

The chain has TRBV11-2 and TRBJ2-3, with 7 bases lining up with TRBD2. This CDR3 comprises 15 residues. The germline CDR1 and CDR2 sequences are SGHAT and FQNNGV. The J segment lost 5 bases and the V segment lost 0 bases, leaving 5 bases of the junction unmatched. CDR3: CASSLEAGDLDTQYF. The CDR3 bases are TGTGCCAGCAGCTTAGAGGCGGGGGATTTAGATACGCAGTATTTT. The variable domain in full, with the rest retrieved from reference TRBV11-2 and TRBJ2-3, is EAGVAQSPRYKIIEKRQSVAFWCNPISGHATLYWYQQILGQGPKLLIQFQNNGVVDDSQLPKDRFSAERLKGVDSTLKIQPAKLEDSAVYLCASSLEAGDLDTQYFGPGTRLTVL.

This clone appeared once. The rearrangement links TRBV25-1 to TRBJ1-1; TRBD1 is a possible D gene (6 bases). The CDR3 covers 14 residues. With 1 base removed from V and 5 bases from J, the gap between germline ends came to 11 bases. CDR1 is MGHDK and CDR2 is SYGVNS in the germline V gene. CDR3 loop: CASSESRGWTEAFF. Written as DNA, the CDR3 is TGTGCCAGCAGTGAATCGAGGGGGTGGACTGAAGCTTTCTTT. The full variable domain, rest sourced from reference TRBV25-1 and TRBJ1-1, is EADIYQTPRYLVIGTGKKITLECSQTMGHDKMYWYQQDPGMELHLIHYSYGVNSTEKGDLSSESTVSRIRTEHFPLTLESARPSHTSQYLCASSESRGWTEAFFGQGTRLTVV.